These 19 T cell receptor beta chains were sequenced from one sample in a study of monozygotic twins with inflammatory bowel disease. No DNA is given; TCRdb re-called the 5' RACE reads and lists each CDR3 protein once. The sample totals under 350,000 distinct CDR3 sequences; its top ten clones hold 5% to 6%. Sequencing was done on a sample of blood. These receptors came from a human donor with ulcerative colitis or Crohn's disease, or a healthy co-twin of an affected twin (not recorded which).

V is TRBV5-1 and J is TRBJ2-2. The CDR3 is 16 residues long. Germline V gene sequence: CDR1 SGHRS, CDR2 YFSETQ. The CDR3 sequence is CASSLGIGLPTGELFF.

This chain uses TRBV5-1 with TRBJ2-7; as DNA is missing, the TRBD2 call by TCRdb cannot be tested. Germline V gene lookup returns CDR1 SGHRS and CDR2 YFSETQ. This CDR3 is 15 amino acids long. The CDR3 here is CASSYSGDSYAEQYF.

J is TRBJ2-7 and V is TRBV10-3. The CDR3 runs to 15 residues. Looked up from germline, CDR1 is ENHRY and CDR2 is SYGVKD. The CDR3 here is CAISESGGRTYEQYF.

V gene TRBV7-2 combines with J gene TRBJ2-7. The length of the CDR3 is 15 residues. Germline V gene data show CDR1 as SGHTA and CDR2 as FQGNSA. This chain's CDR3 is CASSLSTGIGYEQYF.

The V and J genes are TRBV24-1 and TRBJ1-5; TCRdb lists TRBD1, though no DNA is available to test this call. Looked up from germline, CDR1 is KGHDR and CDR2 is SFDVKD. The CDR3 has 12 residues. CDR3 region: CATSEPGEPQHF.

The rearrangement joins TRBV12-3 or TRBV12-4 to TRBJ2-2; without DNA, the TCRdb call of TRBD1 cannot be checked. CDR3 size: 17 residues. The CDR3 protein is CASSFVVGRVITGELFF.

The chain uses TRBV18 and TRBJ1-1. Germline CDR1 and CDR2: KGHSH and LQKENI. The CDR3 is 15 amino acids. The CDR3 reads CASSPLPRALAEAFF.

The V gene is TRBV20-1, the J gene TRBJ2-7; no DNA is available, so the TRBD2 call from TCRdb remains unchecked. The CDR3 totals 14 residues. In germline, CDR1 is DFQATT, CDR2 SNEGSKA (reference sequence). The CDR3 region is CSASTSAYSYEQYF.

The J gene is TRBJ2-3, the V gene TRBV9; TCRdb outputs TRBD2, but without DNA this stays unchecked. CDR1 and CDR2 (germline): SGDLS, YYNGEE. This CDR3 is 18 amino acids long. The CDR3 region is CASSAHPGLSLSTDTQYF.

The genes are TRBV7-9 and TRBJ2-5. The CDR3 is made up of 14 amino acids. Germline CDR1 and CDR2: SEHNR and FQNEAQ (reference sequence). The CDR3 is CASNLSGGQETQYF.

The J gene is TRBJ2-1, the V gene TRBV7-9. The CDR3 runs to 15 residues. The germline V gene encodes CDR1 SEHNR and CDR2 FQNEAQ (reference sequence). The CDR3 here is CASSFHGRSYNEQFF.

This rearrangement joins TRBV18 to TRBJ1-5. The CDR3 extends over 13 amino acids. Germline lookup yields CDR1 KGHSH and CDR2 LQKENI. The CDR3 region is CASSPDRNQPQHF.

The chain recombines TRBV28 with TRBJ2-7; TCRdb picks TRBD1, but there is no DNA to check that call. This CDR3 has 15 amino acids. Germline V lookup: CDR1 MDHEN, CDR2 SYDVKM. This chain's CDR3 is CASSSPSGQDYEQYF.

This chain joins TRBV6-1 and TRBJ2-5; TCRdb gives TRBD1 as the D gene, but with no DNA this cannot be confirmed. The CDR3 spans 14 residues. CDR1 is MNHNS and CDR2 is SASEGT in the germline V gene. CDR3 protein: CASSQEARVETQYF.

The rearrangement joins TRBV18 to TRBJ1-5; without DNA, the TCRdb call of TRBD1 cannot be checked. The CDR3 length is 15 residues. CDR1 KGHSH and CDR2 LQKENI come from the germline V gene. The CDR3 loop is CASSSGTAVYQPQHF. Based on the CDR3 plus reference TRBV18 and TRBJ1-5, the full variable domain is NAGVMQNPRHLVRRRGQEARLRCSPMKGHSHVYWYRQLPEEGLKFMVYLQKENIIDESGMPKERFSAEFPKEGPSILRIQQVVRGDSAAYFCASSSGTAVYQPQHFGDGTRLSIL.

The CDR3 here is CATLGQYNEKLFF. V usage is TRBV25-1 and J usage is TRBJ1-4. This CDR3 has 13 residues. CDR1 is MGHDK and CDR2 is SYGVNS in the germline V gene.

The chain links TRBV7-9 to TRBJ2-1; TCRdb picks TRBD1, but there is no DNA to check that call. Germline loops: CDR1 SEHNR, CDR2 FQNEAQ (reference sequence). The CDR3 totals 15 residues. CDR3 loop: CAGHLSGEGSNEQFF.

The V gene is TRBV12-3 or TRBV12-4, the J gene TRBJ2-2; TCRdb designates TRBD1, a call that cannot be tested without DNA. The CDR3 totals 17 residues. The CDR3 spells CASSLGLAGALSGELFF.

The gene calls are TRBV11-2 and TRBJ2-7. This CDR3 is built from 14 residues. Per germline, CDR1 SGHAT and CDR2 FQNNGV. This CDR3 is CASSLDAGTYEQYF.